This is a list of T cell receptor beta chains from one sample in a study of response to subunit inactivated influenza vaccine. TCRdb independently ran MiXCR on the RT-PCR reads; one entry per CDR3 protein. The sample lists hundreds of thousands of distinct CDR3 sequences, approximately 15% occurring once. Sample: PBMCs from blood, taken roughly 2 weeks before vaccination. The origin of the receptors is a man aged 45-65 years who received an inactivated influenza vaccine. Each CDR3 is given with its conserved first and last residue. A D gene is named only where the DNA matches it firmly. Clone size appears in some rows only: once, few, many, or a class for an expanded clone.

CASSVGGLLGNEQFF	TGTGCCAGCAGCGTCGGGGGGCTTTTGGGCAATGAGCAGTTCTTC	TRBV9	TRBJ2-1	few	.
CASSLSQGRMGNTEAFF	TGCGCCAGCAGCTTGTCCCAGGGGAGGATGGGGAACACTGAAGCTTTCTTT	TRBV5-1	TRBJ1-1	few	.
CASRNPGGGETDTQYF	TGTGCCAGCAGGAATCCCGGGGGGGGGGAAACAGATACGCAGTATTTT	TRBV6-4	TRBJ2-3	.	TRBD2
CASSFGRAQHF	TGTGCCAGCAGTTTCGGGCGGGCCCAGCATTTT	TRBV12-3/TRBV12-4	TRBJ1-5	.	.
CASSPGQGADGELFF	TGTGCCAGCAGCCCCGGACAGGGGGCCGACGGGGAGCTGTTTTTT	TRBV7-9	TRBJ2-2	few	TRBD1
CASSFGEQYF	TGTGCCAGCAGTTTCGGCGAGCAGTACTTC	TRBV28	TRBJ2-7	.	.
CASRQGTGNTIYF	TGTGCCAGCAGGCAGGGGACTGGAAACACCATATATTTT	TRBV7-9	TRBJ1-3	few	.
CASSLTPTNEKLFF	TGCGCCAGCAGTTTAACACCAACTAATGAAAAACTGTTTTTT	TRBV10-2	TRBJ1-4	few	.
CASSLHPMRAGGPPGELFF	TGTGCCAGCAGCCTGCACCCCATGAGGGCGGGGGGGCCTCCCGGGGAGCTGTTTTTT	TRBV11-2	TRBJ2-2	.	TRBD2
CASSVADGSPLHF	TGTGCCAGCAGTGTTGCGGACGGTTCACCCCTCCACTTT	TRBV25-1	TRBJ1-6	few	.
CASSFRTSGELFF	TGTGCCAGCAGTTTTCGGACCTCCGGGGAGCTGTTTTTT	TRBV27	TRBJ2-2	.	.
CASSLGATHEQFF	TGTGCCAGCAGTTTAGGGGCGACGCATGAGCAGTTCTTC	TRBV12-3/TRBV12-4	TRBJ2-1	few	.
CSAETGGAEKLFF	TGCAGTGCCGAGACAGGGGGTGCTGAAAAACTGTTTTTT	TRBV20-1	TRBJ1-4	.	TRBD1
CASSPTAGPLLSYNEQFF	TGTGCCAGCAGTCCCACAGCGGGCCCATTATTGTCCTACAATGAGCAGTTCTTC	TRBV12-3/TRBV12-4	TRBJ2-1	many	.
CASRDRTGVYEQYF	TGTGCCAGCAGAGACCGGACAGGGGTATACGAGCAGTACTTC	TRBV28	TRBJ2-7	.	TRBD1
CASSYSRRLAGEGSSYEQYF	TGTGCCAGCAGTTACTCGAGGCGGCTAGCGGGAGAAGGTAGCTCCTACGAGCAGTACTTC	TRBV6-2/TRBV6-3	TRBJ2-7	.	TRBD2
CATSEQFTGELFF	TGTGCCACCAGTGAACAATTCACCGGGGAGCTGTTTTTT	TRBV24-1	TRBJ2-2	many	.
CAISVSGGPGEQYF	TGTGCCATCAGTGTTTCGGGAGGGCCGGGCGAGCAGTACTTC	TRBV10-3	TRBJ2-7	.	TRBD2
CASSSSRISFGYGYTF	TGTGCCAGCAGTAGCTCGAGGATCTCTTTTGGGTATGGCTACACCTTC	TRBV6-5	TRBJ1-2	few	.
CASSSLTSSETQYF	TGTGCCAGCAGCTCATTGACTAGCTCTGAGACCCAGTACTTC	TRBV11-2	TRBJ2-5	.	TRBD2
CASSSAGGLNEQFF	TGTGCCAGCAGCAGTGCTGGGGGCCTAAATGAGCAGTTCTTC	TRBV3-1	TRBJ2-1	many	.
CASSEYDWNEQFF	TGTGCCAGCAGTGAATATGACTGGAATGAGCAGTTCTTC	TRBV12-3/TRBV12-4	TRBJ2-1	.	.
CASSFRVKGDYEQYF	TGTGCCAGCAGCTTCAGGGTGAAGGGGGACTATGAGCAGTACTTC	TRBV7-9	TRBJ2-7	.	.
CATSRRDWNNEQFF	TGTGCCACCAGCAGGCGGGATTGGAACAATGAGCAGTTCTTC	TRBV15	TRBJ2-1	.	.
CASSSDGTGSYGYTF	TGTGCCAGCAGTTCCGACGGGACAGGATCCTATGGCTACACCTTC	TRBV28	TRBJ1-2	.	TRBD1
CAISALDSSGANVLTF	TGTGCCATCAGCGCCCTGGACTCCTCTGGGGCCAACGTCCTGACTTTC	TRBV10-3	TRBJ2-6	few	.
CASSAFRSVAGGPTDTQYF	TGTGCCAGCTCAGCTTTTCGGTCCGTAGCGGGAGGGCCGACAGATACGCAGTATTTT	TRBV28	TRBJ2-3	few	TRBD2
CATISPGTVNYGYTF	TGTGCCACCATAAGTCCCGGGACAGTTAACTATGGCTACACCTTC	TRBV6-1	TRBJ1-2	.	TRBD1
CASCSGMPNTGELFF	TGTGCCAGCTGCAGCGGGATGCCGAACACCGGGGAGCTGTTTTTT	TRBV7-8	TRBJ2-2	many	TRBD2
CASSFGTGATDTQYF	TGCGCCAGCAGCTTCGGGACAGGGGCCACAGATACGCAGTATTTT	TRBV5-1	TRBJ2-3	few	TRBD1
CASSTPARQGRVHEQYF	TGTGCCAGCAGCACACCAGCCAGACAGGGGAGGGTCCACGAGCAGTACTTC	TRBV7-9	TRBJ2-7	few	.
CASSLNRDISTDTQYF	TGTGCCAGCAGCTTAAACCGGGACATTAGCACAGATACGCAGTATTTT	TRBV11-2	TRBJ2-3	.	.
CASSQGSGTAAETQYF	TGCGCCAGCAGCCAAGGCTCCGGGACAGCGGCGGAGACCCAGTACTTC	TRBV4-3	TRBJ2-5	.	TRBD1
CSAIQGDTEAFF	TGCAGCGCGATACAGGGAGACACTGAAGCTTTCTTT	TRBV29-1	TRBJ1-1	many	.
CASSLSLTDNEQFF	TGTGCCAGCAGCCTATCATTGACAGACAATGAGCAGTTCTTC	TRBV7-9	TRBJ2-1	few	.
CSASKPGPHQETQYF	TGCAGTGCTAGTAAGCCAGGACCGCACCAAGAGACCCAGTACTTC	TRBV20-1	TRBJ2-5	.	.
CASSQDVPYTQYF	TGCGCCAGCAGCCAAGATGTCCCGTATACGCAGTATTTT	TRBV4-1	TRBJ2-3	many	.
CAISESQGNYGYTF	TGTGCCATCAGTGAGTCTCAGGGGAACTATGGCTACACCTTC	TRBV10-3	TRBJ1-2	.	.
CASSRVRGTYEQYF	TGTGCCAGCAGCAGAGTACGGGGGACCTACGAGCAGTACTTC	TRBV11-2	TRBJ2-7	few	.
CASSLSGLIQETQYF	TGTGCCAGCAGCTTATCTGGACTAATCCAAGAGACCCAGTACTTC	TRBV7-2	TRBJ2-5	.	.
CASNRQGAGELFF	TGCGCCAGCAACCGACAGGGGGCCGGGGAGCTGTTTTTT	TRBV10-2	TRBJ2-2	many	TRBD1
CASSLEAGGLYEQYF	TGTGCCAGCAGCTTAGAGGCGGGGGGGCTGTACGAGCAGTACTTC	TRBV11-2	TRBJ2-7	many	TRBD2
CASGVRVGTDTQYF	TGTGCCAGCGGGGTGAGGGTCGGCACAGATACGCAGTATTTT	TRBV6-1	TRBJ2-3	.	.
CSARGRTGVVDTQYF	TGCAGTGCTAGAGGCCGGACAGGGGTTGTAGATACGCAGTATTTT	TRBV20-1	TRBJ2-3	few	TRBD1
CASSSLLDSRMTDTQYF	TGTGCCAGCAGTTCCCTCCTTGATAGCCGGATGACAGATACGCAGTATTTT	TRBV28	TRBJ2-3	.	.
CASSETALNTEAFF	TGCGCCAGCAGCGAGACGGCACTGAACACTGAAGCTTTCTTT	TRBV5-1	TRBJ1-1	few	.
CASSLGLTRYEQYF	TGTGCCAGCAGCTTAGGCTTGACTCGCTACGAGCAGTACTTC	TRBV7-2	TRBJ2-7	.	.
CASSPTRDTQYF	TGTGCCAGCAGCCCTACGCGGGATACGCAGTATTTT	TRBV7-2	TRBJ2-3	.	.
CASSSQGAASYEQYF	TGCGCCAGCAGCTCTCAGGGGGCGGCCTCCTACGAGCAGTACTTC	TRBV5-1	TRBJ2-7	.	TRBD1
CASSFLGTLDQPQHF	TGTGCCAGCAGTTTCCTTGGGACACTCGATCAGCCCCAGCATTTT	TRBV6-2/TRBV6-3	TRBJ1-5	few	.